This T cell receptor beta chain was sequenced for a study of cytomegalovirus exposure and HLA in healthy donors. It was with 60 Vbeta and 13 Jbeta primers that the PCR ran. Using immunoSEQ multiplex PCR, the repertoire was profiled, and TCRdb retains in-frame clones only, with some absent. The table records about 110,000 clones, roughly 82% of them present only once. Regarding this clone: Its specificity is unknown.

Study observations and caveats: Researchers reportedly found TCR beta sequences accurately predicted most subjects' HLA-A and HLA-B alleles.

Germline-derived CDR1 and CDR2 are SGHNT and YENEEA. The CDR3 totals 17 residues. The V segment lost 3 bases and the J segment 4 bases; nucleotides outside the gene matches: 9. The sample was PBMCs. This sequence joins TRBV11-3 and TRBJ2-1, with 10 nucleotides matching TRBD1. This clonotype was obtained from a man aged 45-65 years in good health and CMV-seronegative. CDR3 region: CASSFGSGQGSYNEQFF. In nucleotides, the CDR3 is TGTGCCAGCAGCTTTGGTTCGGGACAGGGGTCATACAATGAGCAGTTCTTC.